The next 3 T cell receptor beta chains were all read from a single sample in a study of blood T cell repertoires in COVID-19. The protocol was immunoSEQ multiplex PCR, while the TCRdb copy is restricted to in-frame clones and leaves out a portion. The sample consists of around 260,000 clones, 80% to 95% of them appearing once. Sequenced input: peripheral blood. The receptors shown here come from a woman under 40 with COVID-19, enrolled during active disease.

This rearrangement joins TRBV27 to TRBJ2-7, with TRBD1 as a possible D gene (5 bases). The CDR3 is made up of 13 amino acids. Germline-derived CDR1 and CDR2 are MNHEY and SMNVEV (reference sequence). Trimming took 4 bases from V and 3 from J, leaving 10 bases between them. CDR3 bases: TGTGCCAGCAGTTCGGCAGGGAACTACGAGCAGTACTTC. Its protein is CASSSAGNYEQYF.

This sequence joins TRBV2 and TRBJ2-7; D may be TRBD1 (6 bases). CDR3 length: 11 amino acids. Trimming removed 5 bases at V and 7 bases at J, with 9 bases between. CDR1 and CDR2 from the germline V gene are SNHLY and FYNNEI. This CDR3 is CASSQGTEQYF. The CDR3 bases are TGTGCCAGCAGTCAAGGGACAGAGCAGTACTTC.

The V gene is TRBV28, the J gene TRBJ2-7; TRBD2 aligns across 10 bases. V was clipped by 6 bases and J by 3 bases; unmatched bases: 5. Germline CDR1 and CDR2: MDHEN and SYDVKM. The CDR3 spans 14 residues. This CDR3 reads CASRRLAGYYEQYF. In DNA form, the CDR3 reads TGTGCCAGCAGGCGACTAGCGGGCTACTACGAGCAGTACTTC.